The T cell receptor beta chain under discussion was sequenced for a study of shared clonotypes between healthy human individuals. Under the authors' procedure: Junction-only immunoSEQ data arrived without quality scores, meaning filtering differed. TCRdb's copy holds only in-frame clones and misses some; the assay was immunoSEQ multiplex PCR. V and J calls and clone size are given by that table; D and trimming were obtained from the DNA. The sample lists 2 million to 2.5 million clones, 85% to 95% seen once, with approximately 1.7% in the top ten. It was CD45RO-negative cells, positively selected for CCR7, that made up naive CD8 cells, with terminally differentiated effector memory CD45RA+ cells excluded. Trimming removed 3 bases from V and 3 bases from J, with 12 bases in between. The CDR3 consists of 14 residues. The germline gives CDR1 SGHDN, CDR2 FVKESK.

Sequenced input: naive CD8+ T cells from PBMCs. The clonotype was recovered from a young man in good health. Some clones in this sample may be carry-over from other donors' samples. The V gene is TRBV14, the J gene TRBJ2-7; D perhaps matches TRBD1 (6 bases). The CDR3 is CASSHWDTYYEQYF. The CDR3 nucleotides are TGTGCCAGCAGCCATTGGGACACCTACTACGAGCAGTACTTC.